Listed here are 18 T cell receptor beta chains from one sample, sequenced in a study of T cell responses to AZD1222 COVID-19 vaccine. Sequencing was performed with immunoSEQ multiplex PCR; in TCRdb, only in-frame clones are kept and a portion is missing. The table shows roughly 150,000 clones, with around nine tenths occurring only once. The material sequenced was peripheral blood, taken on day 0 of AZD1222 vaccination. These receptors came from an adult in good health.

The chain has TRBV10-3 and TRBJ2-1, with no clear D. CDR1 is ENHRY and CDR2 is SYGVKD in the germline V gene. The CDR3 loop spans 16 amino acids. V was cut by 2 bases and J by 2 bases, with 13 bases left in between. This CDR3 is CAISERVAPPYNEQFF. The DNA of the CDR3 is TGTGCCATCAGTGAGAGAGTGGCTCCCCCCTACAATGAGCAGTTCTTC.

The rearrangement joins TRBV30 to TRBJ2-2; D is possibly TRBD2 (6 bases). Trimming left V 0 bases short and J 3 bases short, with 8 bases between. The germline V gene has CDR1 GTSNPN and CDR2 SVGIG (reference sequence). The CDR3 has 14 amino acids. CDR3: CAWSVGGDTGELFF. The CDR3 bases are TGTGCCTGGAGTGTGGGAGGAGACACCGGGGAGCTGTTTTTT.

This chain connects TRBV6-5 to TRBJ2-3, with 7 bases matching TRBD1. V lost 0 bases to trimming and J lost 6 bases; unmatched junction nucleotides: 9. This CDR3 spans 16 amino acids. CDR1 and CDR2 (germline): MNHEY, SVGAGI. CDR3 protein: CASSYSKTGASDTQYF. The CDR3 DNA is TGTGCCAGCAGTTACTCGAAAACAGGGGCTTCGGATACGCAGTATTTT.

The genes are TRBV7-2 and TRBJ2-1; tentative D call: TRBD2 (6 bases). The germline V gene encodes CDR1 SGHTA and CDR2 FQGNSA. This CDR3 is 14 amino acids long. Deletions cut 4 bases from V and 5 bases from J, with 12 bases between. CDR3 bases: TGTGCCAGCAGCTCTGGAGGGGTCGACAATGAGCAGTTCTTC. Translated: CASSSGGVDNEQFF.

J is TRBJ2-3 and V is TRBV24-1; the D is unclear. Deletions cut 2 bases from V and 1 base from J, with 3 bases between. The CDR3 contains 13 residues. Germline assignment: CDR1 KGHDR and CDR2 SFDVKD. The CDR3 sequence is CATSDWGTDTQYF. CDR3 DNA sequence: TGTGCCACCAGTGATTGGGGCACAGATACGCAGTATTTT.

V usage is TRBV30 and J usage is TRBJ2-7; 10 positions match TRBD1. CDR3 size: 13 residues. Germline values: CDR1 GTSNPN, CDR2 SVGIG (reference sequence). The ends lost 3 bases at V and 5 bases at J; junction bases unmatched: 4. CDR3 sequence (DNA): TGTGCCTGGAGGACAGGGGGCAGGGACGAGCAGTACTTC. It codes for CAWRTGGRDEQYF.

This clone was counted once. The chain has TRBV6-2 or TRBV6-3 and TRBJ1-5; no reliable D call. Trimming took off 5 bases at V and 4 bases at J, with 9 bases between the two ends. This CDR3 is built from 13 residues. Looked up from germline, CDR1 is MNHEY and CDR2 is SVGEGT. The DNA of the CDR3 is TGTGCCAGCAGTGCCCCAGTAAATCAGCCCCAGCATTTT. It yields the protein CASSAPVNQPQHF.

The chain couples TRBV27 to TRBJ2-7, with D uncertain. The CDR3 extends over 14 amino acids. Germline lookup yields CDR1 MNHEY and CDR2 SMNVEV (reference sequence). Between the trimmed V and J ends, which lost 8 bases and 0 bases, there was a span of 14 bases. The CDR3 DNA sequence: TGTGCCAGCCGCAACCAGGCAGACTCCTACGAGCAGTACTTC. Translating it yields CASRNQADSYEQYF.

In this sample, this clone turned up once. V is TRBV19 and J is TRBJ2-1, with 10 bases lining up with TRBD2. The CDR3 length is 16 residues. The V segment lost 0 bases and the J segment 5 bases; nucleotides outside the gene matches: 4. CDR1 is LNHDA, CDR2 SQIVND, per germline (reference sequence). CDR3 sequence reads: CASSIDRTSGNNEQFF. The DNA for the CDR3 is TGTGCCAGTAGTATAGACCGGACTAGCGGAAACAATGAGCAGTTCTTC.

The chain is built from TRBV2 and TRBJ1-3; TRBD1 matches 9 bases. Germline V lookup: CDR1 SNHLY, CDR2 FYNNEI. The CDR3 extends over 15 amino acids. V shed 6 bases, J shed 6 bases, and the junction held 9 bases outside the gene matches. The chain's CDR3 is CASRRHRQGENTIYF. The CDR3, as DNA: TGTGCCAGCAGACGACACCGACAGGGGGAAAACACCATATATTTT.

The V gene is TRBV5-4, the J gene TRBJ1-2; 8 nucleotides match TRBD1. CDR1 and CDR2 (germline): SGHNT, YYREEE (reference sequence). With V trimmed by 1 base and J by 4 bases, 6 bases remained unmatched. This CDR3 spans 15 amino acids. CDR3: CASSLQGQVVYGYTF. The CDR3 DNA is TGTGCCAGCAGCTTGCAGGGACAGGTGGTCTATGGCTACACCTTC.

The chain recombines TRBV7-9 with TRBJ1-1; D unclear. This CDR3 has 16 amino acids. CDR1 SEHNR and CDR2 FQNEAQ come from the germline V gene (reference sequence). Trimming took 2 bases from V and 0 from J, leaving 13 bases between them. The CDR3: CASSLPLDVLNTEAFF. The CDR3, as DNA: TGTGCCAGCAGCTTACCCTTGGACGTCTTGAACACTGAAGCTTTCTTT.

Note on this clone: Other DNA sequences in this specimen translate into the identical CDR3. The rearrangement joins TRBV30 to TRBJ2-5; D is unresolved. CDR1 GTSNPN and CDR2 SVGIG come from the germline V gene (reference sequence). This CDR3 region has 11 residues. The V and J ends lost 0 bases and 4 bases respectively, with 3 bases between them. CDR3 sequence reads: CAWSVGETQYF. The CDR3 region has the DNA TGTGCCTGGAGTGTGGGAGAGACCCAGTACTTC.

The V gene is TRBV4-1, the J gene TRBJ2-2; 9 bases fit TRBD2. The CDR3 is 16 amino acids. Germline V gene data show CDR1 as MGHRA and CDR2 as YSYEKL. Trimming cost V 0 bases and J 4 bases; bases outside gene matches: 3. CDR3 bases: TGCGCCAGCAGCCAAGAGTGGCGGGAGGGCACCGGGGAGCTGTTTTTT. This gives the protein CASSQEWREGTGELFF.

The chain uses TRBV5-1 and TRBJ1-6; D not resolved. Germline assignment: CDR1 SGHRS and CDR2 YFSETQ. V was pared by 0 bases and J by 6 bases, with 10 bases between. CDR3 length equals 15 residues. CDR3 protein: CASSLGAVTNSPLHF. The DNA for the CDR3 is TGCGCCAGCAGCTTGGGGGCGGTAACTAATTCACCCCTCCACTTT.

Here the CDR3 DNA reads TGTGCCAGCAGTCCCACCCGCGCCACTGGAAACACCATATATTTT. It translates to CASSPTRATGNTIYF. This sequence joins TRBV7-2 and TRBJ1-3; D gene unclear. Trimming stripped 6 bases from V and 2 bases from J, with 14 bases between. The CDR3 runs 15 residues. Per germline, CDR1 SGHTA and CDR2 FQGNSA.

This chain connects TRBV7-9 to TRBJ2-5; the D call may be TRBD1 or TRBD2 (5 bases each). The germline V gene has CDR1 SEHNR and CDR2 FQNEAQ (reference sequence). This CDR3 contains 13 residues. Trimming shortened V by 2 bases and J by 4 bases, and 8 bases separated the two germline ends. This CDR3 reads CASSLRGVETQYF. The DNA of the CDR3 is TGTGCCAGCAGCTTAAGAGGGGTAGAGACCCAGTACTTC.

This clone has only a few counts. The V and J genes are TRBV3-1 (or the pseudogene TRBV3-2) and TRBJ1-1, with a possible D match to TRBD1 (5 bases). CDR3 size: 15 residues. Germline V gives CDR1 LGHDT, CDR2 YNNKEL (reference sequence). V was pared by 1 base and J by 5 bases, with 14 bases between. CDR3 nucleotide sequence: TGTGCCAGCAGCCAAGGATGGTGGGGGGGGACTGAAGCTTTCTTT. This encodes CASSQGWWGGTEAFF.